This T cell receptor (beta chain) came from a study of blood T cell repertoires in COVID-19. The CDR3 totals 15 residues. From germline, CDR1 is SGHVS and CDR2 FQNEAQ. V shed 3 bases, J shed 3 bases, and the junction held 5 bases outside the gene matches. The protocol was immunoSEQ multiplex PCR, while the TCRdb copy is restricted to in-frame clones and leaves out a portion. Of nearly 50,000 clones in the sample, roughly nine tenths were seen once. The specimen was peripheral blood. The TCR sequence derives from a middle-aged man with active COVID-19. The chain recombines TRBV7-8 with TRBJ2-5; 9 bases are shared with TRBD2. The CDR3 nucleotides are TGTGCCAGCAGCTTTAGCGGGAGTCGGGAAGAGACCCAGTACTTC. Its protein product is CASSFSGSREETQYF.